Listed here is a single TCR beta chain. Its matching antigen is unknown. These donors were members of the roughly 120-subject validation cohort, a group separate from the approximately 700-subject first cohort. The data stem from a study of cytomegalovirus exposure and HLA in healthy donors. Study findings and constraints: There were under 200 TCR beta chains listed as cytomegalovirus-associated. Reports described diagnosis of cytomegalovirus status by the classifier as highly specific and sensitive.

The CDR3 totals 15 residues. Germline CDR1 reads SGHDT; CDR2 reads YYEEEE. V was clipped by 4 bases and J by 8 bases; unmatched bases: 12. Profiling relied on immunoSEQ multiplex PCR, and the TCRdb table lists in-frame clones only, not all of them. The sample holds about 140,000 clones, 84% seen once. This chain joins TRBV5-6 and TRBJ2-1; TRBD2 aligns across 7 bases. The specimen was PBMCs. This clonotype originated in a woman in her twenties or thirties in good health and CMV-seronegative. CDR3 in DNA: TGTGCCAGCAGCCGACTAGCCTTAAACGAGGATGAGCAGTTCTTC. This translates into CASSRLALNEDEQFF. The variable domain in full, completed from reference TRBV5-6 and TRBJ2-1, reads DAGVTQSPTHLIKTRGQQVTLRCSPKSGHDTVSWYQQALGQGPQFIFQYYEEEERQRGNFPDRFSGHQFPNYSSELNVNALLLGDSALYLCASSRLALNEDEQFFGPGTRLTVL.